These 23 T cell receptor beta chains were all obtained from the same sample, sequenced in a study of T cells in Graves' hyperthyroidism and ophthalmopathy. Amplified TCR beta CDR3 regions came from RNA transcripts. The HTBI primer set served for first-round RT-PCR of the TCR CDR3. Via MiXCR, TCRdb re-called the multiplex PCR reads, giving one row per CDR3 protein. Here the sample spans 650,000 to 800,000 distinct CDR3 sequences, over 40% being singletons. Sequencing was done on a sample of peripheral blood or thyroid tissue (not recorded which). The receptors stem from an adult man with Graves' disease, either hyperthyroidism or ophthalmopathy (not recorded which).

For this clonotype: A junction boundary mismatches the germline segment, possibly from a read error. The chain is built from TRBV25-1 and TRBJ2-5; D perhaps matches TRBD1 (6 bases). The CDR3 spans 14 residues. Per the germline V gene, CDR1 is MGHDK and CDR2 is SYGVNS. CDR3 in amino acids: CASSPGTPSMPQHF. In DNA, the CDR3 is TGTGCCAGCAGTCCCGGGACACCCTCTATGCCCCAGCACTTC.

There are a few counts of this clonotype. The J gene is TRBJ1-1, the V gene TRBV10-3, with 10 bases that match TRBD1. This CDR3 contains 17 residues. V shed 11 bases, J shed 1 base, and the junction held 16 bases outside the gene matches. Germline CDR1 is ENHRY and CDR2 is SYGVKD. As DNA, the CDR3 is TGTGCCTCTAGGGACAGGGGAGACCCTACAACGAACACTGAAGCTTTCTTT. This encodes CASRDRGDPTTNTEAFF.

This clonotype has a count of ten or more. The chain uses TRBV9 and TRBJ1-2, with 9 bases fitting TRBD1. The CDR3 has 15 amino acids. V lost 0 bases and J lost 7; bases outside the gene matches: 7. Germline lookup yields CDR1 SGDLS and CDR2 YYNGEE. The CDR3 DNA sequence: TGTGCCAGCAGCGTAGCTTCGGGACAGGGTGCTGGCTACACCTTC. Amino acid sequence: CASSVASGQGAGYTF.

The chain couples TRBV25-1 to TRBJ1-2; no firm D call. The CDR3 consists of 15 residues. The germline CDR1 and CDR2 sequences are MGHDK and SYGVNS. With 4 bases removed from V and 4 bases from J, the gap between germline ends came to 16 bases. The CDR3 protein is CASSVSRVGAYGYTF. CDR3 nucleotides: TGTGCCAGCAGTGTATCCCGGGTCGGTGCCTATGGCTACACCTTC.

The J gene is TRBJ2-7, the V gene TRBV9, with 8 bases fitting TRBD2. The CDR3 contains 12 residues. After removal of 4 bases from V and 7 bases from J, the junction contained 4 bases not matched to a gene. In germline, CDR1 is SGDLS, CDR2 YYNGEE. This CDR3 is CASSTGGGEQYF. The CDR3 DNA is TGTGCCAGCAGCACCGGCGGGGGGGAGCAGTACTTC.

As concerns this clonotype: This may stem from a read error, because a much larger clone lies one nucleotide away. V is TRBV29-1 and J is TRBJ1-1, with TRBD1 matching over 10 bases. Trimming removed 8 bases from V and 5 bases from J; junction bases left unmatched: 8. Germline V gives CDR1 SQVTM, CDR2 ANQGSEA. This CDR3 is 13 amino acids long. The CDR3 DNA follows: TGCAGCATTGTAGGGACAGGGGAGACTGAAGCTTTCTTT. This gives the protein CSIVGTGETEAFF. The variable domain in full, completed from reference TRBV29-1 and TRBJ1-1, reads SAVISQKPSRDICQRGTSLTIQCQVDSQVTMMFWYRQQPGQSLTLIATANQGSEATYESGFVIDKFPISRPNLTFSTLTVSNMSPEDSSIYLCSIVGTGETEAFFGQGTRLTVV.

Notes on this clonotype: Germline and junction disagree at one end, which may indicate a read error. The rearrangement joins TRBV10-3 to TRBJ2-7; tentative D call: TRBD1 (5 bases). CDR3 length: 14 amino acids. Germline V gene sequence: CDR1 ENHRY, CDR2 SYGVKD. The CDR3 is CASSPTLEGDEQYF. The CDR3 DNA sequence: TGTGCCAGCAGTCCAACGCTTGAAGGGGACGAGCAGTACTTC.

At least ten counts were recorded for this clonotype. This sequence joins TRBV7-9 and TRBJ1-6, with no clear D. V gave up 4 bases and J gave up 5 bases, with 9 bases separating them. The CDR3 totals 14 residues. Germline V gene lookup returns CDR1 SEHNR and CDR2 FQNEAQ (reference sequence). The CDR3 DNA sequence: TGTGCCAGCAGCTCGCCGGCAAATAATTCACCCCTCCACTTT. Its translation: CASSSPANNSPLHF.

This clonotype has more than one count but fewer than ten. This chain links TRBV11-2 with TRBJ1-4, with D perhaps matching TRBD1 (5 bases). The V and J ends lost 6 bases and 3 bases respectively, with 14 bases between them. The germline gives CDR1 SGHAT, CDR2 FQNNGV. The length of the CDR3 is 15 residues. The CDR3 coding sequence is TGTGCCAGCAGTCATCCGACAGTGCCTAATGAAAAACTGTTTTTT. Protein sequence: CASSHPTVPNEKLFF.

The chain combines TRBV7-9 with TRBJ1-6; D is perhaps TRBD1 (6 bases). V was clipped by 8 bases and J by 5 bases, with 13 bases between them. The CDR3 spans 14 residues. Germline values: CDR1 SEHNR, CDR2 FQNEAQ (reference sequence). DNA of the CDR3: TGTGCCAGCGGCCTTGGACAGAATAATTCACCCCTCCACTTT. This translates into CASGLGQNNSPLHF.

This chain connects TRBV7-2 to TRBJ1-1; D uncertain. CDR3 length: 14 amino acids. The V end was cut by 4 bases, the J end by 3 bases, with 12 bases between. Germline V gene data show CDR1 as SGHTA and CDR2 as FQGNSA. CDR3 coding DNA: TGTGCCAGCAGCTACACCGGAGGGTACACTGAAGCTTTCTTT. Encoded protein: CASSYTGGYTEAFF.

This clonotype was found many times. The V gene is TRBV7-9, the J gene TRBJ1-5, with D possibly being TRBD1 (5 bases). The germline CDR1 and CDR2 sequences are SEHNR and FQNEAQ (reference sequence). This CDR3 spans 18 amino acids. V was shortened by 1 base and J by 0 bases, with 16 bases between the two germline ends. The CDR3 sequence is CASSLGGWWDDSNQPQHF. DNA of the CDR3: TGTGCCAGCAGCTTAGGGGGGTGGTGGGACGATAGCAATCAGCCCCAGCATTTT.

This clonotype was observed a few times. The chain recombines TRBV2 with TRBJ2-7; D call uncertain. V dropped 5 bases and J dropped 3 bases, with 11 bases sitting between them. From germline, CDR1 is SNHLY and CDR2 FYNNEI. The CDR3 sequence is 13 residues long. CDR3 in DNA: TGTGCCAGCAGTTACCGGGTAAACTACGAGCAGTACTTC. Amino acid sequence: CASSYRVNYEQYF.

CDR3 in DNA: TGTGCCAGCAGCGTAAGCGGGGGGGTTCGAGAGACCCAGTACTTC. As protein: CASSVSGGVRETQYF. V and J are TRBV12-3 or TRBV12-4 and TRBJ2-5; 10 bases fit TRBD2. V shed 6 bases and J 4 bases; nucleotides not matched to a gene: 8. The CDR3 loop spans 15 amino acids.

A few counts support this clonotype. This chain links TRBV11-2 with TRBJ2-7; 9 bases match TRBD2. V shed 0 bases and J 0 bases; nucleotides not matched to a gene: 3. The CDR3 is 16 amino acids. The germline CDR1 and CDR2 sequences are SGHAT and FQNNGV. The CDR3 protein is CASSLDLAGFSYEQYF. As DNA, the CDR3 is TGTGCCAGCAGCTTAGATCTAGCGGGATTCTCCTACGAGCAGTACTTC.

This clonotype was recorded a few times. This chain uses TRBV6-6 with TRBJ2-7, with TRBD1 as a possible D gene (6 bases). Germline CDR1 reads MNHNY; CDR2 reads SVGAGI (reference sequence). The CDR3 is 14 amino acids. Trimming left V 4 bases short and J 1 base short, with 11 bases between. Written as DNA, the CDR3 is TGTGCCAGCAGTTCCTCCAGGGGATCCTACGAGCAGTACTTC. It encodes CASSSSRGSYEQYF.

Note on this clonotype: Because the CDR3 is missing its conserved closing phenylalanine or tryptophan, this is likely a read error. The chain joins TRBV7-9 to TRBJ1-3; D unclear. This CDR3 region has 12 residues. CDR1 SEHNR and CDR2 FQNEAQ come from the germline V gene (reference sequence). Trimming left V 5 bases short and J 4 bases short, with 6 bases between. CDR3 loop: CASSRDGNTIYL. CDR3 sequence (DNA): TGTGCCAGCAGCAGAGACGGAAACACCATATATCTT.

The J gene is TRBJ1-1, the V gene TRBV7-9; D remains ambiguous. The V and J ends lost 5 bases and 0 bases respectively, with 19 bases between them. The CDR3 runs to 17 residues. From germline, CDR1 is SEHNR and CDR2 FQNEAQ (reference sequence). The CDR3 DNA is TGTGCCAGCAGCCTTTCCCGCCCGGGCGGGATGAACACTGAAGCTTTCTTT. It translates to CASSLSRPGGMNTEAFF.

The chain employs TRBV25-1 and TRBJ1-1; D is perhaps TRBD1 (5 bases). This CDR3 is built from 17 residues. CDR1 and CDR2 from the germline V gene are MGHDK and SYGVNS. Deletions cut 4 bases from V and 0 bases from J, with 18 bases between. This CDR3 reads CASSARQTARVNTEAFF. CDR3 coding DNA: TGTGCCAGCAGTGCTAGACAGACGGCCCGTGTGAACACTGAAGCTTTCTTT. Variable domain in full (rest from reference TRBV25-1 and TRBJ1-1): EADIYQTPRYLVIGTGKKITLECSQTMGHDKMYWYQQDPGMELHLIHYSYGVNSTEKGDLSSESTVSRIRTEHFPLTLESARPSHTSQYLCASSARQTARVNTEAFFGQGTRLTVV.

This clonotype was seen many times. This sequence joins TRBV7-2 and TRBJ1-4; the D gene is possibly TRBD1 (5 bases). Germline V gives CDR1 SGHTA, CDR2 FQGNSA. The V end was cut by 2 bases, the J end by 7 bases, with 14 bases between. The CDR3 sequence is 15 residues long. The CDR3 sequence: CASSLSGKPGEKLFF. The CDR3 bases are TGTGCCAGCAGCTTATCAGGGAAGCCGGGTGAAAAACTGTTTTTT.

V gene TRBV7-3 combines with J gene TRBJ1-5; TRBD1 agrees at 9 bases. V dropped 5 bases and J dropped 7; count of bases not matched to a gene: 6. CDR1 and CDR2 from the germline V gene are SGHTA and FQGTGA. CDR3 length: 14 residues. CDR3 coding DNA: TGTGCCAGCAGCCGGGACAGGGAGGGCCAGCCCCAGCATTTT. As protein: CASSRDREGQPQHF.

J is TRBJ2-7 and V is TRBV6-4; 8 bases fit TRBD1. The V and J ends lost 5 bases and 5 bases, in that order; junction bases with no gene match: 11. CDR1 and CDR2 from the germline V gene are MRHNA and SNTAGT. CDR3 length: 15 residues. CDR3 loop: CASSLSTGQGHEQYF. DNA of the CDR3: TGTGCCAGCAGTTTATCTACAGGACAGGGCCACGAGCAGTACTTC.

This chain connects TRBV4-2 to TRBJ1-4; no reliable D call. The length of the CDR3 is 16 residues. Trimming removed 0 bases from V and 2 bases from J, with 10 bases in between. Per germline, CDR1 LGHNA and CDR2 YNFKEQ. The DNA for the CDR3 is TGTGCCAGCAGCCAAGAACCTGGCGGCACTAATGAAAAACTGTTTTTT. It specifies CASSQEPGGTNEKLFF.